A single sample gave rise to the 5 T cell receptor beta chains below, sequenced in a study of blood T cell repertoires in COVID-19. TCRdb keeps only in-frame clones here, not all; method: immunoSEQ multiplex PCR. Of about 15,000 clones in the sample, more than 65% were seen once. The specimen sequenced was peripheral blood. The origin of the receptors is a woman aged 50 to 60 with active or convalescent COVID-19.

V gene TRBV14 combines with J gene TRBJ2-3; D is possibly TRBD2 (7 bases). V dropped 8 bases and J dropped 5 bases, with 11 bases sitting between them. The CDR3 is 12 residues long. CDR1 is SGHDN, CDR2 FVKESK, per germline. CDR3 in DNA: TGTGCCAGCCGGGGGGCCGGAGATACGCAGTATTTT. Encoded protein: CASRGAGDTQYF.

The rearrangement uses TRBV7-9 and TRBJ1-4; a weak D match, TRBD1 (6 bases). The CDR3 spans 15 residues. V was clipped by 5 bases and J by 8 bases, with 18 bases between them. The V gene's germline CDR1 is SEHNR and CDR2 FQNEAQ (reference sequence). This CDR3 reads CASSPPGQIEEKLFF. The CDR3, as DNA: TGTGCCAGCAGCCCCCCGGGACAAATCGAGGAAAAACTGTTTTTT.

V is TRBV7-8 and J is TRBJ2-7; the match to TRBD2 covers 9 bases. This CDR3 is built from 16 residues. The junction had 10 bases not matched to a gene; V was cut back by 1 base and J by 6 bases. Germline V CDR1 and CDR2: SGHVS, FQNEAQ. CDR3 region: CASSLVLAGPYVEQYF. The DNA for the CDR3 is TGTGCCAGCAGCTTAGTACTAGCGGGCCCCTACGTCGAGCAGTACTTC.

This chain connects TRBV15 to TRBJ2-7; 10 nucleotides line up with TRBD2. Germline assignment: CDR1 LNHNV and CDR2 YYDKDF (reference sequence). This CDR3 is built from 19 residues. V lost 0 bases, J lost 0 bases, and 11 bases stayed unmatched. The CDR3 DNA follows: TGTGCCACCAGCAGAGACCCAGCGGGGGGGCGGGTAGGCTCCTACGAGCAGTACTTC. Its translation: CATSRDPAGGRVGSYEQYF.

The chain is built from TRBV19 and TRBJ1-3; tentative D call: TRBD1 (5 bases). This CDR3 is 15 amino acids long. CDR1 is LNHDA and CDR2 is SQIVND in the germline V gene (reference sequence). The V end lost 3 bases, the J end lost 7 bases, and 16 bases lay between the germline ends. The CDR3 loop reads CASSISRVVWNTIYF. The CDR3 DNA follows: TGTGCCAGTAGTATCAGCAGGGTCGTTTGGAACACCATATATTTT.